The next 30 T cell receptor beta chains were all read from a single sample in a study of cytomegalovirus exposure and HLA in healthy donors. Here immunoSEQ multiplex PCR was the method, and the copy in TCRdb shows in-frame clones only, minus some. The table shows roughly 200,000 clones, with roughly three quarters occurring only once. The sample taken for sequencing was PBMCs. The receptors were sampled from a woman aged 25 to 45 in good health and CMV-seronegative.

The chain joins TRBV2 to TRBJ1-3, with no clear D. V was shortened by 2 bases and J by 0 bases, with 11 bases between the two germline ends. Germline-derived CDR1 and CDR2 are SNHLY and FYNNEI. This CDR3 has 16 amino acids. CDR3 residues: CASSERELLSGNTIYF. CDR3 nucleotides: TGTGCCAGCAGTGAACGGGAACTGCTCTCTGGAAACACCATATATTTT.

The genes are TRBV9 and TRBJ2-2, with D possibly being TRBD2 (5 bases). Trimming left V 4 bases short and J 7 bases short, with 17 bases between. The CDR3 covers 15 residues. Germline CDR1 and CDR2: SGDLS and YYNGEE. The CDR3, as DNA: TGTGCCAGCAGCTCAGACCCGGGGTACGACGGGGAGCTGTTTTTT. Amino acid sequence: CASSSDPGYDGELFF.

This clone showed up just once. The rearrangement joins TRBV6-5 to TRBJ2-5, with 7 bases aligning to TRBD1. Germline CDR1 reads MNHEY; CDR2 reads SVGAGI. V lost 6 bases, J lost 5 bases, and 6 bases stayed unmatched. This CDR3 is built from 13 residues. The CDR3 region is CASSLQGVETQYF. For the CDR3, the DNA is TGTGCCAGCAGCCTCCAGGGGGTCGAGACCCAGTACTTC.

This chain connects TRBV9 to TRBJ1-2; tentative D call: TRBD1 (6 bases). This CDR3 comprises 14 residues. Germline V gene sequence: CDR1 SGDLS, CDR2 YYNGEE. Deletions cut 0 bases from V and 4 bases from J, with 10 bases between. The CDR3, as DNA: TGTGCCAGCAGCGTAGAGGACAGTCTCTATGGCTACACCTTC. Amino acid sequence: CASSVEDSLYGYTF. Drawing the rest from reference TRBV9 and TRBJ1-2, the complete variable domain is DSGVTQTPKHLITATGQRVTLRCSPRSGDLSVYWYQQSLDQGLQFLIQYYNGEERAKGNILERFSAQQFPDLHSELNLSSLELGDSALYFCASSVEDSLYGYTFGSGTRLTVV.

The V call is TRBV5-4, the J call TRBJ2-2; TRBD1 aligns across 7 bases. This CDR3 contains 16 residues. Germline lookup yields CDR1 SGHNT and CDR2 YYREEE (reference sequence). J was trimmed by 0 bases and V by 2 bases; bases with no gene match: 4. The CDR3, as DNA: TGTGCCAGCAGCTTCTCCGGGACAGCGAACACCGGGGAGCTGTTTTTT. Translating it yields CASSFSGTANTGELFF. The entire variable domain, with the rest obtained from reference TRBV5-4 and TRBJ2-2, is as follows: ETGVTQSPTHLIKTRGQQVTLRCSSQSGHNTVSWYQQALGQGPQFIFQYYREEENGRGNFPPRFSGLQFPNYSSELNVNALELDDSALYLCASSFSGTANTGELFFGEGSRLTVL.

This sequence joins TRBV2 and TRBJ2-5; 9 bases are shared with TRBD2. The CDR3 loop spans 15 amino acids. Trimming at V came to 3 bases and at J to 4 bases, leaving 6 bases not matched to a gene. From germline, CDR1 is SNHLY and CDR2 FYNNEI. CDR3 in amino acids: CASSEGAGGRETQYF. Written as DNA, the CDR3 is TGTGCCAGCAGTGAGGGGGCGGGAGGGAGAGAGACCCAGTACTTC.

The gene calls are TRBV19 and TRBJ1-5; TRBD1 aligns across 9 bases. CDR3 size: 15 residues. Germline V gives CDR1 LNHDA, CDR2 SQIVND (reference sequence). The V gene end was trimmed by 9 bases and the J gene end by 6 bases; junction bases not matched to a gene: 12. Written as DNA, the CDR3 is TGTGCCAGCACCGTAACAGGGGGCTCCGGTCAGCCCCAGCATTTT. Protein sequence: CASTVTGGSGQPQHF.

CDR3 in DNA: TGCGCCAGCAGCTTGGCCCATACAGGGTCGAACACCGGGGAGCTGTTTTTT. Translation gives CASSLAHTGSNTGELFF. This chain connects TRBV5-1 to TRBJ2-2, with TRBD1 as a possible D gene (6 bases). The V gene lost 0 bases and the J gene lost 0 bases, with 12 bases spanning the gap. This CDR3 region has 17 residues. From germline, CDR1 is SGHRS and CDR2 YFSETQ.

This rearrangement joins TRBV28 to TRBJ1-4, with unresolved D. Germline values: CDR1 MDHEN, CDR2 SYDVKM. This CDR3 has 14 amino acids. Trimming took 2 bases from V and 4 from J, leaving 8 bases between them. CDR3 in DNA: TGTGCCAGCAGTTTAGGCAGGATTAATGAAAAACTGTTTTTT. Its translation is CASSLGRINEKLFF. Filled out from reference TRBV28 and TRBJ1-4, the complete variable domain reads DVKVTQSSRYLVKRTGEKVFLECVQDMDHENMFWYRQDPGLGLRLIYFSYDVKMKEKGDIPEGYSVSREKKERFSLILESASTNQTSMYLCASSLGRINEKLFFGSGTQLSVL.

The rearrangement uses TRBV19 and TRBJ2-5; TRBD2 matches at 10 bases. CDR1 is LNHDA and CDR2 is SQIVND in the germline V gene (reference sequence). CDR3 size: 16 residues. The V segment lost 7 bases and the J segment 4 bases; nucleotides outside the gene matches: 12. The CDR3 loop reads CASTPNGAGGRETQYF. CDR3 DNA sequence: TGTGCCAGTACCCCAAACGGAGCGGGAGGGAGAGAGACCCAGTACTTC.

V gene TRBV6-5 combines with J gene TRBJ2-7; 8 bases are a match to TRBD1. CDR3 length equals 14 residues. Germline V lookup: CDR1 MNHEY, CDR2 SVGAGI. V was pared by 6 bases and J by 4 bases, with 8 bases of the junction left unmatched. CDR3 in amino acids: CASSSRTGLYEQYF. CDR3 DNA sequence: TGTGCCAGCAGCTCTCGGACAGGGTTGTACGAGCAGTACTTC.

This clone was counted once. V and J are TRBV5-1 and TRBJ2-3; D possibly corresponds to TRBD2 (5 bases). CDR3 length: 14 amino acids. Trimming took off 1 base at V and 4 bases at J, with 10 bases between the two ends. Germline V gene sequence: CDR1 SGHRS, CDR2 YFSETQ. The CDR3 nucleotides read TGCGCCAGCAGCTTGTTCGGGAAATCAGATACGCAGTATTTT. It encodes CASSLFGKSDTQYF.

V usage is TRBV9 and J usage is TRBJ1-3; tentative D call: TRBD1 (5 bases). Trimming left V 4 bases short and J 3 bases short, with 17 bases between. The CDR3 is 16 residues long. The germline CDR1 and CDR2 sequences are SGDLS and YYNGEE. This CDR3 is CASSTSAGEYGNTIYF. CDR3 in DNA: TGTGCCAGCAGCACATCAGCGGGGGAATATGGAAACACCATATATTTT.

This CDR3 reads CASAGSRGAGSYEQYF. The DNA of the CDR3 is TGTGCCAGCGCAGGATCGCGGGGGGCCGGATCCTACGAGCAGTACTTC. V is TRBV7-9 and J is TRBJ2-7, with 8 bases lining up with TRBD2. J gave up 1 base and V 8 bases, and 13 bases lay outside the gene matches. CDR1 SEHNR and CDR2 FQNEAQ come from the germline V gene (reference sequence). The CDR3 contains 16 residues.

The gene calls are TRBV5-6 and TRBJ2-7; a possible D gene is TRBD2 (6 bases). This CDR3 region has 15 residues. Trimming pared 0 bases from V and 7 bases from J, leaving 17 bases between. CDR1 and CDR2 from the germline V gene are SGHDT and YYEEEE. The CDR3 loop is CASSLAMGGGEEQYF. The CDR3, as DNA: TGTGCCAGCAGCTTGGCCATGGGGGGAGGTGAAGAGCAGTACTTC.

This chain uses TRBV27 with TRBJ2-7; 12 bases line up with TRBD2. There are 13 residues in the CDR3. In germline, CDR1 is MNHEY, CDR2 SMNVEV (reference sequence). Trimming at V came to 10 bases and at J to 7 bases, leaving 8 bases not matched to a gene. The CDR3 is CATSSGGAWEQYF. The CDR3 DNA is TGTGCCACATCTAGCGGGGGGGCCTGGGAGCAGTACTTC.

A few counts support this clone. The V and J genes are TRBV6-5 and TRBJ1-5; possibly TRBD1 for D (6 bases). Deletions cut 4 bases from V and 5 bases from J, with 12 bases between. Germline values: CDR1 MNHEY, CDR2 SVGAGI. The CDR3 has 14 residues. CDR3 bases: TGTGCCAGCAGTTTGACAGGAAGGCATCAGCCCCAGCATTTT. Protein sequence: CASSLTGRHQPQHF.

The rearrangement links TRBV29-1 to TRBJ2-5, with 10 bases lining up with TRBD1. With V trimmed by 5 bases and J by 0 bases, 6 bases remained unmatched. The CDR3 is 15 residues long. The germline V gene encodes CDR1 SQVTM and CDR2 ANQGSEA. DNA for the CDR3: TGCAGCGTTACCGGACAGGGGGATTACCAAGAGACCCAGTACTTC. This sequence encodes CSVTGQGDYQETQYF.

The chain combines TRBV19 with TRBJ1-1, with TRBD1 identical over 7 bases. Trimming at V came to 4 bases and at J to 14 bases, leaving 4 bases not matched to a gene. There are 10 residues in the CDR3. CDR1 and CDR2 (germline): LNHDA, SQIVND (reference sequence). The CDR3 nucleotides read TGTGCCAGTAGTAAACGACAGGGATTCTTT. This gives the protein CASSKRQGFF.

This sequence joins TRBV28 and TRBJ2-7; D perhaps matches TRBD1 (6 bases). V lost 6 bases to trimming and J lost 0 bases, with 9 bases between them. The CDR3 spans 13 residues. Germline V CDR1 and CDR2: MDHEN, SYDVKM. The CDR3 DNA is TGTGCCAGCAGACCGGGACACTCCTACGAGCAGTACTTC. It yields the protein CASRPGHSYEQYF.

This rearrangement joins TRBV5-1 to TRBJ2-7; TRBD1 is a possible D gene (7 bases). This CDR3 is built from 14 residues. CDR1 and CDR2 from the germline V gene are SGHRS and YFSETQ. Trimming took 0 bases from V and 6 from J, leaving 13 bases between them. The CDR3 spells CASSLGGGGGEQYF. The CDR3 nucleotides read TGCGCCAGCAGCTTGGGCGGAGGGGGCGGCGAGCAGTACTTC.

This clone has ten or more counts. Other DNA sequences of this sample code for an identical CDR3. V and J are TRBV9 and TRBJ1-1; D is unresolved. V was shortened by 0 bases and J by 1 base, with 4 bases between the two germline ends. CDR1 is SGDLS and CDR2 is YYNGEE in the germline V gene. This CDR3 spans 13 amino acids. The DNA of the CDR3 is TGTGCCAGCAGCGTAGAGCAGAACACTGAAGCTTTCTTT. Protein: CASSVEQNTEAFF.

The rearrangement uses TRBV10-3 and TRBJ2-3, with no clear D. The V end was cut by 8 bases, the J end by 0 bases, with 15 bases between. The CDR3 loop spans 15 amino acids. The V gene's germline CDR1 is ENHRY and CDR2 SYGVKD. For the CDR3, the DNA is TGTGCCATCCAGCAGGATCTATCTAGCACAGATACGCAGTATTTT. Translation gives CAIQQDLSSTDTQYF.

A word on this clone: One end of the junction varies from germline; a read error may be responsible. CDR3 in amino acids: CASSRQTTLAGDSF. CDR3 in DNA: TGTGCCAGCAGTCGACAAACAACACTAGCGGGGGACAGCTTC. The rearrangement links TRBV28 to TRBJ2-7; 11 positions match TRBD2. CDR3 length: 14 residues. The germline CDR1 and CDR2 sequences are MDHEN and SYDVKM.

The CDR3 sequence: CAWSVLGSGGTGELFF. Here the CDR3 DNA reads TGTGCCTGGAGTGTACTGGGTAGCGGAGGCACCGGGGAGCTGTTTTTT. This rearrangement joins TRBV30 to TRBJ2-2; perhaps TRBD2 as D (6 bases). Trimming removed 0 bases at V and 4 bases at J, with 15 bases between. CDR3 length: 16 amino acids. Per the germline V gene, CDR1 is GTSNPN and CDR2 is SVGIG (reference sequence). The full variable domain, its missing parts supplied by reference TRBV30 and TRBJ2-2, is SQTIHQWPATLVQPVGSPLSLECTVEGTSNPNLYWYRQAAGRGLQLLFYSVGIGQISSEVPQNLSASRPQDRQFILSSKKLLLSDSGFYLCAWSVLGSGGTGELFFGEGSRLTVL.

The chain links TRBV28 to TRBJ1-5, with no clear D. The CDR3 runs 14 residues. The V end was cut by 2 bases, the J end by 3 bases, with 8 bases between. Germline CDR1 MDHEN, CDR2 SYDVKM. CDR3 DNA sequence: TGTGCCAGCAGTTTAATCCAGTTCAATCAGCCCCAGCATTTT. It is translated as CASSLIQFNQPQHF.

This sequence joins TRBV6-5 and TRBJ2-1, with D possibly being TRBD2 (6 bases). Trimming left V 1 base short and J 8 bases short, with 12 bases between. The CDR3 has 14 amino acids. The germline V gene encodes CDR1 MNHEY and CDR2 SVGAGI. The CDR3 sequence is CASSYFLASDEQFF. The CDR3 DNA reads TGTGCCAGCAGTTACTTTCTAGCGAGTGATGAGCAGTTCTTC.

The chain employs TRBV6-1 and TRBJ2-5, with D uncertain. Germline-derived CDR1 and CDR2 are MNHNS and SASEGT. Trimming shortened V by 6 bases and J by 5 bases, and 7 bases separated the two germline ends. CDR3 length: 11 residues. The CDR3 coding sequence is TGTGCCAGCAGGAGTATGGAGACCCAGTACTTC. It translates to CASRSMETQYF.

The chain couples TRBV5-1 to TRBJ2-7; 10 nucleotides match TRBD1. Germline V lookup: CDR1 SGHRS, CDR2 YFSETQ. The CDR3 contains 14 residues. V shed 3 bases and J 7 bases; nucleotides not matched to a gene: 7. CDR3 protein: CASSWGQGTGEQYF. CDR3 in DNA: TGCGCCAGCAGCTGGGGACAGGGGACGGGTGAGCAGTACTTC.

This clone occurred a few times. J is TRBJ2-7 and V is TRBV27, with D unresolved. Deletions cut 6 bases from V and 1 base from J, with 4 bases between. This CDR3 comprises 11 residues. Per germline, CDR1 MNHEY and CDR2 SMNVEV (reference sequence). The CDR3 sequence is CASRTSYEQYF. In DNA form, the CDR3 reads TGTGCCAGCAGAACTTCCTACGAGCAGTACTTC.